Shown below are 24 T cell receptor beta chains from a single sample sequenced in a study of T cells in Graves' hyperthyroidism and ophthalmopathy. Authors of the study amplified TCR beta CDR3 regions from RNA transcripts. The TCR CDR3 first-round RT-PCR relied on the HTBI primer set. TCRdb passed the multiplex PCR reads through MiXCR, listing each CDR3 protein once. There are around 350,000 distinct CDR3 sequences in the sample; 15% occur only once, and approximately 19% lies in the top ten. Material for sequencing was blood. These receptor sequences come from an older woman with Graves' ophthalmopathy.

Comment on this clonotype: A much larger clone lies a single base off, so this may be a read error. The chain is built from TRBV6-4 and TRBJ1-1, with 7 bases matching TRBD1. The germline CDR1 and CDR2 sequences are MRHNA and SNTAGT. The CDR3 totals 14 residues. Here the CDR3 reads CANSARQGGTEAFF. Written as DNA, the CDR3 is TGTGCCAACAGTGCCAGACAGGGAGGGACTGAAGCTTTCTTT.

This clonotype has ten or more counts. V is TRBV28 and J is TRBJ2-1; D may be TRBD2 (6 bases). In germline, CDR1 is MDHEN, CDR2 SYDVKM. CDR3 size: 16 residues. Trimming shortened V by 7 bases and J by 1 base, and 17 bases separated the two germline ends. CDR3 in DNA: TGTGCCAGCAACCCCCCCGACGGGACTTCCTACAATGAGCAGTTCTTC. Translated: CASNPPDGTSYNEQFF.

The chain joins TRBV6-1 to TRBJ2-5; 10 positions match TRBD2. This CDR3 is 15 amino acids long. Germline V gene data show CDR1 as MNHNS and CDR2 as SASEGT. After removal of 7 bases from V and 1 base from J, the junction contained 6 bases not matched to a gene. CDR3 in amino acids: CASKRTSGIQETQYF. The CDR3, as DNA: TGTGCCAGCAAGAGGACTAGCGGAATCCAAGAGACCCAGTACTTC.

The chain employs TRBV5-1 and TRBJ2-1; D unclear. CDR3 length equals 16 residues. The V end was cut by 1 base, the J end by 9 bases, with 20 bases between. Germline assignment: CDR1 SGHRS and CDR2 YFSETQ. Written as DNA, the CDR3 is TGCGCCAGCAGCTTGATACCGCTCGAGGAAGGGTTTGAGCAGTTCTTC. Translation gives CASSLIPLEEGFEQFF.

This clonotype was counted a few times. This chain joins TRBV10-2 and TRBJ2-7, with a tentative D call TRBD2 (5 bases). The germline V gene encodes CDR1 WSHSY and CDR2 SAAADI. V was cut by 0 bases and J by 4 bases, with 16 bases left in between. The CDR3 consists of 16 residues. DNA for the CDR3: TGCGCCAGCAGTGAGTCTTTCTCCTCGGGGTCTTACGAGCAGTACTTC. It is translated as CASSESFSSGSYEQYF.

This clonotype was counted a few times. This sequence joins TRBV5-1 and TRBJ2-1; D is possibly TRBD1 (6 bases). The germline V gene encodes CDR1 SGHRS and CDR2 YFSETQ. Trimming took 2 bases from V and 5 from J, leaving 14 bases between them. The CDR3 totals 15 residues. The CDR3 bases are TGCGCCAGCAGCTTCCAACAGGGTGGAAACAATGAGCAGTTCTTC. It encodes CASSFQQGGNNEQFF.

This clonotype was observed at least ten times. The chain uses TRBV27 and TRBJ2-4; 9 bases match TRBD2. The CDR3 length is 14 residues. Per the germline V gene, CDR1 is MNHEY and CDR2 is SMNVEV (reference sequence). V was clipped by 2 bases and J by 4 bases; unmatched bases: 0. In nucleotides, the CDR3 is TGTGCCAGCAGTTTACTAGCGGGGAAAAACATTCAGTACTTC. Its protein is CASSLLAGKNIQYF.

This clonotype has at least ten counts. The rearrangement joins TRBV28 to TRBJ2-5, with 8 bases fitting TRBD2. V lost 3 bases, J lost 10 bases, and 10 bases stayed unmatched. Germline CDR1 MDHEN, CDR2 SYDVKM. CDR3 length: 14 residues. DNA for the CDR3: TGTGCCAGCAGTTTTGCGGCGGGAGGCCAGGTCCAGTACTTC. Protein sequence: CASSFAAGGQVQYF.

This clonotype was observed many times. The chain recombines TRBV27 with TRBJ2-1; tentatively, D is TRBD2 (6 bases). V dropped 8 bases and J dropped 5 bases, with 10 bases sitting between them. The CDR3 loop spans 12 amino acids. Germline lookup yields CDR1 MNHEY and CDR2 SMNVEV (reference sequence). For the CDR3, the DNA is TGTGCCAGCTCGGACTACAACAATGAGCAGTTCTTC. Translation: CASSDYNNEQFF.

This clonotype was observed at least ten times. CDR3 nucleotide sequence: TGTGCCTGGACTCCCTACCTGGGGGGGGCCTACGAGCAGTACTTC. Its translation is CAWTPYLGGAYEQYF. The chain joins TRBV30 to TRBJ2-7; 7 nucleotides line up with TRBD2. The CDR3 has 15 amino acids. V lost 4 bases, J lost 2 bases, and 11 bases stayed unmatched. Germline V gene data show CDR1 as GTSNPN and CDR2 as SVGIG (reference sequence).

The chain employs TRBV12-3 or TRBV12-4 and TRBJ2-3, with TRBD1 as a possible D gene (5 bases). V dropped 9 bases and J dropped 4 bases, with 11 bases sitting between them. This CDR3 spans 12 amino acids. The CDR3 DNA sequence: TGTGCCAGTCAGGGAAGTGCAGATACGCAGTATTTT. It codes for CASQGSADTQYF.

The J gene is TRBJ2-1, the V gene TRBV30, with D possibly TRBD1 on 6 matching bases. The CDR3 is made up of 15 amino acids. The V end lost 0 bases, the J end lost 1 base, and 10 bases lay between the germline ends. The V gene's germline CDR1 is GTSNPN and CDR2 SVGIG (reference sequence). The chain's CDR3 is CAWSVGQGSYNEQFF. Here the CDR3 DNA reads TGTGCCTGGAGTGTAGGCCAGGGGTCCTACAATGAGCAGTTCTTC.

This clonotype was detected a few times. The genes are TRBV20-1 and TRBJ2-7, with no clear D. The germline V gene encodes CDR1 DFQATT and CDR2 SNEGSKA (reference sequence). This CDR3 region has 16 residues. Trimming took off 0 bases at V and 1 base at J, with 16 bases between the two ends. The CDR3 region has the DNA TGCAGTGCTAGAGATTTGCAGGTCCCCTTTTCCTACGAGCAGTACTTC. It encodes CSARDLQVPFSYEQYF.

This clonotype showed up many times. This chain connects TRBV3-1 to TRBJ1-6; 8 bases line up with TRBD1. This CDR3 has 17 residues. Per germline, CDR1 LGHDT and CDR2 YNNKEL (reference sequence). The trim removed 1 base at V and 10 bases at J, leaving 12 bases unmatched. CDR3 sequence (DNA): TGTGCCAGCAGCCAAGGTGGGACAGGCCTAACCCGGTCACCCCTCCACTTT. Translated: CASSQGGTGLTRSPLHF.

The chain employs TRBV7-2 and TRBJ2-7; 12 bases fit TRBD2. CDR1 and CDR2 from the germline V gene are SGHTA and FQGNSA. The V gene end was trimmed by 5 bases and the J gene end by 3 bases; junction bases not matched to a gene: 5. The CDR3 contains 15 residues. CDR3 sequence reads: CASSPGTSGYYEQYF. The DNA for the CDR3 is TGTGCCAGCAGCCCTGGGACTAGCGGGTACTACGAGCAGTACTTC.

This clonotype was seen many times. V is TRBV7-8 and J is TRBJ2-1; no definite D call. V lost 4 bases, J lost 0 bases, and 13 bases lay in between. The CDR3 extends over 16 amino acids. The germline V gene encodes CDR1 SGHVS and CDR2 FQNEAQ. Here the CDR3 reads CASSSSATFSYNEQFF. CDR3 DNA sequence: TGTGCCAGCAGCTCAAGCGCAACATTCTCCTACAATGAGCAGTTCTTC.

This clonotype was detected only a few times. The gene calls are TRBV9 and TRBJ2-3; D not resolved. V dropped 0 bases and J dropped 7 bases, with 12 bases sitting between them. There are 14 residues in the CDR3. CDR1 SGDLS and CDR2 YYNGEE come from the germline V gene. CDR3 loop: CASSVEGPWNTQYF. CDR3 coding DNA: TGTGCCAGCAGCGTAGAAGGTCCTTGGAATACGCAGTATTTT. Filled out from reference TRBV9 and TRBJ2-3, the complete variable domain reads DSGVTQTPKHLITATGQRVTLRCSPRSGDLSVYWYQQSLDQGLQFLIQYYNGEERAKGNILERFSAQQFPDLHSELNLSSLELGDSALYFCASSVEGPWNTQYFGPGTRLTVL.

The table lists this clonotype with many counts. The chain links TRBV7-8 to TRBJ1-2; D is undetermined. V lost 1 base and J lost 4, with 7 bases in between. Germline values: CDR1 SGHVS, CDR2 FQNEAQ. The CDR3 length is 13 residues. CDR3 sequence (DNA): TGTGCCAGCAGCTTAGACGCAGGCTATGGCTACACCTTC. It specifies CASSLDAGYGYTF.

This clonotype showed up many times. The rearrangement uses TRBV30 and TRBJ2-1; 12 bases map to TRBD2. Germline V lookup: CDR1 GTSNPN, CDR2 SVGIG (reference sequence). The CDR3 has 16 amino acids. The junction had 5 bases not matched to a gene; V was cut back by 5 bases and J by 0 bases. CDR3 sequence reads: CAWRTSGVSSYNEQFF. The CDR3 bases are TGTGCCTGGCGGACTAGCGGGGTTAGCTCCTACAATGAGCAGTTCTTC.

The table lists this clonotype with many counts. The chain has TRBV11-2 and TRBJ1-1, with D unclear. The CDR3 spans 15 residues. V was clipped by 5 bases and J by 2 bases, with 15 bases between them. Germline-derived CDR1 and CDR2 are SGHAT and FQNNGV. Here the CDR3 DNA reads TGTGCCAGCAGCCCAGAGTGGGGATCTAACACTGAAGCTTTCTTT. Translating it yields CASSPEWGSNTEAFF.

In its sample, this clonotype was seen many times. The CDR3 region has the DNA TGTGCCAGCAGTTTCTGGCGGGGGGCCTACAATGAGCAGTTCTTC. Protein: CASSFWRGAYNEQFF. The chain employs TRBV6-1 and TRBJ2-1; 8 bases are shared with TRBD2. The J segment lost 2 bases and the V segment lost 5 bases, leaving 5 bases of the junction unmatched. The CDR3 totals 15 residues. Per the germline V gene, CDR1 is MNHNS and CDR2 is SASEGT.

Ten or more counts support this clonotype. This chain uses TRBV20-1 with TRBJ2-3; 13 bases map to TRBD2. The CDR3 totals 13 residues. Germline V gives CDR1 DFQATT, CDR2 SNEGSKA (reference sequence). Unmatched junction bases numbered 7, after V lost 8 bases and J lost 8 bases. As DNA, the CDR3 is TGCAGTTCCGGACTAGCGGGAGAAGCTACGCAGTATTTT. Encoded protein: CSSGLAGEATQYF.

The chain carries TRBV12-3 or TRBV12-4 and TRBJ2-1; 7 positions agree with TRBD2. CDR3 length: 13 residues. V dropped 2 bases and J dropped 7; count of bases not matched to a gene: 2. CDR3 in amino acids: CASSLHSGNEQFF. CDR3 nucleotides: TGTGCCAGCAGTTTACATAGCGGGAATGAGCAGTTCTTC.

This chain connects TRBV6-1 to TRBJ2-5, with 15 bases that match TRBD2. The CDR3 has 17 residues. V trimming: 6 bases; J trimming: 4 bases; junction bases outside the gene matches: 9. CDR1 is MNHNS, CDR2 SASEGT, per germline. The CDR3 sequence is CASSRGGLAGGSETQYF. Here the CDR3 DNA reads TGTGCCAGCAGCAGGGGTGGACTAGCGGGGGGGTCAGAGACCCAGTACTTC.